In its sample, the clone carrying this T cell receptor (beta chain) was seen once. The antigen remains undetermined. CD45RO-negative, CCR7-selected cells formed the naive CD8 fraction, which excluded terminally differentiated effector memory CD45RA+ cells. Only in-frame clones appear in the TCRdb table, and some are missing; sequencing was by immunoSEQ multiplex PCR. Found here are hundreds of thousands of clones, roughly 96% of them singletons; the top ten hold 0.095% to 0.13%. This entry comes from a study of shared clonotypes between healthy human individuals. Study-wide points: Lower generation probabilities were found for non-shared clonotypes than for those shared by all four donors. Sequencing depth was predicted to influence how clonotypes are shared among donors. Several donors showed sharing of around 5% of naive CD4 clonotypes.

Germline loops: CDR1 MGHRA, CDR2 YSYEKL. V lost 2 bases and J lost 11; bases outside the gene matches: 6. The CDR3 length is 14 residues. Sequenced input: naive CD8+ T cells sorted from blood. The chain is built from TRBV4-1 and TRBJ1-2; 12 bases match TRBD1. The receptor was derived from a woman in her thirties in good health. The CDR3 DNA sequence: TGCGCCAGCAGCCAAACCGGGACAGGGGGCCGTTACACCTTC. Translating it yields CASSQTGTGGRYTF.